The subject of this entry is one T cell receptor (beta chain). Its antigen is unidentified. Repertoires were generated with immunoSEQ multiplex PCR, while TCRdb's copy carries only in-frame clones and drops some. The data contain roughly 97,000 clones, roughly 74% of them seen just once; the ten biggest clones take up approximately 2.8%. The sample comes from a study of radiotherapy plus CTLA-4 blockade in lung cancer. The wider study: Patients showed objective responses in under 20% of cases, and disease control was achieved by 31%.

The J segment lost 8 bases and the V segment lost 0 bases, leaving 6 bases of the junction unmatched. The length of the CDR3 is 15 residues. Germline V gene data show CDR1 as SGHDT and CDR2 as YYEEEE. Focal radiation was given together with CTLA-4 blockade (ipilimumab) to patients with chemo-refractory metastatic non-small-cell lung cancer. Study-level points and caveats: Expansion of tumor-derived TCR clones was observed in blood after radiotherapy plus ipilimumab. The authors reported that early blood T cell clone dynamics, with interferon-beta, best predicted response.

The sequencing used peripheral blood, collected from a patient treated with radiotherapy plus ipilimumab. The sequence was collected from a human donor with non-small cell lung cancer who had a partial response to radiotherapy plus ipilimumab. Some clones in this sample may be carry-over from other donors' samples. The rearrangement links TRBV5-6 to TRBJ1-4, with 8 nucleotides matching TRBD1. The CDR3 here is CASSLAQGVREKLFF. CDR3 bases: TGTGCCAGCAGCTTGGCACAGGGGGTTCGGGAAAAACTGTTTTTT.